This TCR beta chain is drawn from a study of early T cells in non-severe SARS-CoV-2 infection. Study as a whole: Sequencing of unsorted whole blood was done on bulk RNA, leaving chains unpaired. Points from the study as a whole: CD4 and private specificities were missed by VDJdb matching, which favored anti-spike CD8 responses.

Comments on this clonotype: Its antigen is undetermined.

Trimming at V came to 1 base and at J to 2 bases, leaving 3 bases not matched to a gene. This CDR3 contains 14 residues. Germline-derived CDR1 and CDR2 are GTSNPN and SVGIG (reference sequence). In the library, individual cDNA molecules carried attached unique molecular identifiers. TCRdb recomputed calls from the 5' RACE reads with MiXCR, one row per CDR3 protein. In the table there are around 99,000 distinct CDR3 sequences, roughly 17% of which are singletons. Source: whole blood, taken at baseline. This chain uses TRBV30 with TRBJ1-2, with 8 bases that match TRBD1. The clonotype comes from an adult who was a healthcare worker with PCR-confirmed SARS-CoV-2 infection or an uninfected control (not recorded which). CDR3 amino acids: CAWSAQGANYGYTF. The CDR3 region has the DNA TGTGCCTGGAGTGCGCAGGGGGCAAACTATGGCTACACCTTC.